A single sample gave rise to the 10 T cell receptor beta chains below, sequenced in a study of metastatic and nonmetastatic thyroid tumors. No patient received treatment before thyroid surgery. TCRdb reanalyzed the PCR reads via MiXCR. Of over 25,000 clones in the sample, roughly 16% were seen once. Input material: blood. The receptors shown here come from a female donor with papillary thyroid cancer or a benign thyroid nodule (not recorded which). Some clones in this sample may be carry-over from other donors' samples.

This clone was seen repeatedly, ten times or more. J is TRBJ1-2 and V is TRBV5-6, with 7 bases aligning to TRBD1. V was clipped by 3 bases and J by 5 bases; unmatched bases: 16. The germline V gene has CDR1 SGHDT and CDR2 YYEEEE. The CDR3 contains 17 residues. CDR3 sequence: CASSSLTRDRVQYGYTF. DNA of the CDR3: TGTGCCAGCAGCTCCCTCACACGCGACAGGGTTCAGTATGGCTACACCTTC. The variable domain in full, with the rest retrieved from reference TRBV5-6 and TRBJ1-2, is DAGVTQSPTHLIKTRGQQVTLRCSPKSGHDTVSWYQQALGQGPQFIFQYYEEEERQRGNFPDRFSGHQFPNYSSELNVNALLLGDSALYLCASSSLTRDRVQYGYTFGSGTRLTVV.

This clone occurred many times. The chain recombines TRBV12-3 or TRBV12-4 with TRBJ2-7; TRBD2 matches at 7 bases. After removal of 5 bases from V and 3 bases from J, the junction contained 7 bases not matched to a gene. The CDR3 runs 14 residues. The CDR3 DNA follows: TGTGCCAGCAGTCCCTCGGGACTATACTACGAGCAGTACTTC. As protein: CASSPSGLYYEQYF.

This clone was seen repeatedly, ten times or more. The chain combines TRBV11-2 with TRBJ2-7, with D possibly being TRBD2 (6 bases). This CDR3 comprises 13 residues. Germline CDR1 reads SGHAT; CDR2 reads FQNNGV. The ends were cut back, 5 bases at V and 5 bases at J, with 13 bases in the middle. CDR3: CASSPGGRNEQYF. CDR3 nucleotides: TGTGCCAGCAGCCCCGGGGGAAGGAACGAGCAGTACTTC. The full variable domain, completed using reference TRBV11-2 and TRBJ2-7, is EAGVAQSPRYKIIEKRQSVAFWCNPISGHATLYWYQQILGQGPKLLIQFQNNGVVDDSQLPKDRFSAERLKGVDSTLKIQPAKLEDSAVYLCASSPGGRNEQYFGPGTRLTVT.

There are many counts of this clone. J is TRBJ2-5 and V is TRBV9, with TRBD2 identical over 8 bases. CDR1 is SGDLS, CDR2 YYNGEE, per germline. Germline trimming cut 4 bases from V and 5 bases from J; bases unmatched to any gene: 16. The CDR3 spans 17 residues. CDR3 nucleotide sequence: TGTGCCAGCAGCTACGGCCTAGCGGGTAGGTTCTGTGAGACCCAGTACTTC. It translates to CASSYGLAGRFCETQYF.

This clone appeared many times. The genes are TRBV6-1 and TRBJ2-5; 8 bases agree with TRBD2. Trimming took 5 bases from V and 4 from J; bases not matched to a gene: 18. CDR1 is MNHNS and CDR2 is SASEGT in the germline V gene. CDR3 length equals 18 residues. This chain's CDR3 is CASSPAVAGGRGVETQYF. In nucleotides, the CDR3 is TGTGCCAGCAGTCCCGCAGTGGCGGGGGGCCGCGGCGTAGAGACCCAGTACTTC.

In its sample, this clone ranks as medium-sized. The V gene is TRBV19, the J gene TRBJ1-2, with 8 bases identical to TRBD1. Germline V gene data show CDR1 as LNHDA and CDR2 as SQIVND (reference sequence). The CDR3 has 14 amino acids. With V trimmed by 7 bases and J by 3 bases, 7 bases remained unmatched. The chain's CDR3 is CASTTMTGDYGYTF. The DNA of the CDR3 is TGTGCCAGTACCACGATGACAGGGGACTATGGCTACACCTTC.

This clone was found a few times. The chain employs TRBV7-6 and TRBJ2-5; 8 bases line up with TRBD1. The CDR3 is 15 amino acids. Trimming removed 7 bases from V and 0 bases from J; junction bases left unmatched: 7. Germline V lookup: CDR1 SGHVS, CDR2 FNYEAQ. In DNA, the CDR3 is TGTGCCAGCACCCCCTGGACAGGGAACCAAGAGACCCAGTACTTC. Amino acids: CASTPWTGNQETQYF.

In its sample, this clone was seen many times. The rearrangement joins TRBV7-9 to TRBJ1-6; D call uncertain. V lost 5 bases to trimming and J lost 13 bases, with 15 bases between them. Looked up from germline, CDR1 is SEHNR and CDR2 is FQNEAQ (reference sequence). The CDR3 is 13 residues long. CDR3 in DNA: TGTGCCAGCAGCCCCCTGGCGGGCGGGCCCCTCCACTTT. Its translation is CASSPLAGGPLHF.

This clone was observed many times. The rearrangement joins TRBV5-1 to TRBJ2-4; 7 bases align to TRBD1. CDR1 and CDR2 (germline): SGHRS, YFSETQ. The CDR3 consists of 17 residues. V lost 3 bases, J lost 7 bases, and 16 bases stayed unmatched. The CDR3 spells CASSSTILTGFGNIQYF. The CDR3 nucleotides read TGCGCCAGCAGCTCAACAATTTTGACAGGGTTTGGGAACATTCAGTACTTC.

This clone turned up a few times. The V and J genes are TRBV2 and TRBJ1-6; D call uncertain. This CDR3 comprises 13 residues. Germline lookup yields CDR1 SNHLY and CDR2 FYNNEI. Trimming shortened V by 6 bases and J by 11 bases, and 14 bases separated the two germline ends. The CDR3 is CASSVLPRPPLHF. Written as DNA, the CDR3 is TGTGCCAGCAGCGTCCTGCCCAGGCCACCCCTCCACTTT.